The source of this T cell receptor beta chain is a study of shared clonotypes between healthy human individuals. CDR1 is MDHEN and CDR2 is SYDVKM in the germline V gene. The CDR3 length is 17 residues. The V gene end was trimmed by 4 bases and the J gene end by 0 bases; junction bases not matched to a gene: 6. Cells designated naive CD8 were CD45RO-negative and were positively selected for CCR7, with terminally differentiated effector memory CD45RA+ cells excluded. Assay: immunoSEQ multiplex PCR; the TCRdb copy retains only in-frame clones and omits some. The data show some 600,000 clones, 90% to 97% seen once. Study observations and caveats: Naive subsets, compared against memory subsets, generally had larger estimated richness values.

With respect to this clone: Antigen: not known.

This TCR was recovered from a young woman in good health. This chain links TRBV28 with TRBJ2-7; 13 bases are a match to TRBD2. The sequencing sample was made of naive CD8+ T cells sorted from blood. The CDR3 region is CASSSLRTSGSSYEQYF. CDR3 in DNA: TGTGCCAGCAGTTCACTGAGGACTAGCGGGAGCTCCTACGAGCAGTACTTC.